The sequence of this T cell receptor beta chain was determined in a study of human T cells and chemical hapten exposure. Study results and limitations: High-frequency TCRs, those above 1 in 1000, stayed the same after DPC sensitization.

As the library was built, unique molecular identifiers were attached to individual cDNA molecules. MiXCR, applied by TCRdb to the RACE reads, yields one record per CDR3 protein. The sample lists roughly 120,000 distinct CDR3 sequences, 9.5% to 13% occurring once. Notes on this clonotype: Its specificity is unknown.

V gave up 1 base and J gave up 0 bases, with 13 bases separating them. Germline CDR1 and CDR2: KGHSH and LQKENI. The CDR3 sequence is 17 residues long. Stated time point: patch test 1, 2 weeks after DPC sensitization. The treatment is: therapeutic diphenylcyclopropenone sensitization with weekly scalp DPC. The chain has TRBV18 and TRBJ1-3; tentative D call: TRBD1 (6 bases). The source was whole blood, collected in connection with sensitization to the hapten diphenylcyclopropenone (DPC). The clonotype comes from a woman aged 45-65 years with alopecia areata. Some clones in this sample may be carry-over from other donors' samples. For the CDR3, the DNA is TGTGCCAGCTCACCACTTCGGGACACCTACTCTGGAAACACCATATATTTT. Protein product: CASSPLRDTYSGNTIYF.